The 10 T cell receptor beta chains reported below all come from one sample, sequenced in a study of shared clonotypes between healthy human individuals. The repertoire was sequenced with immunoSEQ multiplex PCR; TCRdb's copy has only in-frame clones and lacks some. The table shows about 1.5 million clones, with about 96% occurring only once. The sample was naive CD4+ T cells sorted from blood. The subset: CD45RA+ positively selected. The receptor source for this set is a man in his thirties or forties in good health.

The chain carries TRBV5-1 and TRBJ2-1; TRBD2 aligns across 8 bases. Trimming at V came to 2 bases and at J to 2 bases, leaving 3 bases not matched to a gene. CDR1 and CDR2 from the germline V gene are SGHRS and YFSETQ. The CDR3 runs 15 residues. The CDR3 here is CASSFGGRPYNEQFF. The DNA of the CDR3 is TGCGCCAGCAGCTTTGGCGGGAGGCCCTACAATGAGCAGTTCTTC.

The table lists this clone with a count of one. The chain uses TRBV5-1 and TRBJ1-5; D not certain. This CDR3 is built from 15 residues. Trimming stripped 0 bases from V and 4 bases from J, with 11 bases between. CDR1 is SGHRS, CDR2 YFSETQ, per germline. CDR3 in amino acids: CASSLEDGRNQPQHF. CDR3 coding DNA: TGCGCCAGCAGCTTGGAGGATGGGCGGAATCAGCCCCAGCATTTT.

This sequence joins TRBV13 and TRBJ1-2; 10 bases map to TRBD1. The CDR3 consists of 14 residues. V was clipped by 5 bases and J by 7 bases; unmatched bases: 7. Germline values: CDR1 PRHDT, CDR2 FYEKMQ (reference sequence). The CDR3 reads CASSMTGGAFGYTF. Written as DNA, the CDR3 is TGTGCCAGCAGCATGACAGGGGGCGCCTTTGGCTACACCTTC.

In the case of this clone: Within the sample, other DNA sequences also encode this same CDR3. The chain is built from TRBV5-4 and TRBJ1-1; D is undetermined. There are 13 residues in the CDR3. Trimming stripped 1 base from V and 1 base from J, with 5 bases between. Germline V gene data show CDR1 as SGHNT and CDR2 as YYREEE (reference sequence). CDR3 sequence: CASSLLENTEAFF. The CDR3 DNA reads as TGTGCCAGCAGCTTGTTGGAGAACACTGAAGCTTTCTTT.

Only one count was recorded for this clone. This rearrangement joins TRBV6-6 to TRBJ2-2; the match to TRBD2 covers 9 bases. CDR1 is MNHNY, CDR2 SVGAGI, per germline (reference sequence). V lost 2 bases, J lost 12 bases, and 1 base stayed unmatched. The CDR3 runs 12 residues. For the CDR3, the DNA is TGTGCCAGCAGTTACGCGGGAGGGCAGCTGTTTTTT. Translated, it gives CASSYAGGQLFF.

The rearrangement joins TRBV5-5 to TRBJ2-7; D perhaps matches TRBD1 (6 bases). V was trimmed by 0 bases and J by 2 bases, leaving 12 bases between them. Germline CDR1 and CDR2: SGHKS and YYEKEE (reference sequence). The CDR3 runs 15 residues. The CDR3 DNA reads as TGTGCCAGCAGCTTGGGGGGGCAGGTTCCCTACGAGCAGTACTTC. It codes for CASSLGGQVPYEQYF.

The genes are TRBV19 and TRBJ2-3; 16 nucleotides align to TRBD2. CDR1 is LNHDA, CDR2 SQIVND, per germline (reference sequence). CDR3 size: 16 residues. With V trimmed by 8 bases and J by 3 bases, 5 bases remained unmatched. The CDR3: CASGTSGRAGTDTQYF. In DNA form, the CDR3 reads TGTGCCAGTGGGACTAGCGGGAGGGCCGGAACAGATACGCAGTATTTT.

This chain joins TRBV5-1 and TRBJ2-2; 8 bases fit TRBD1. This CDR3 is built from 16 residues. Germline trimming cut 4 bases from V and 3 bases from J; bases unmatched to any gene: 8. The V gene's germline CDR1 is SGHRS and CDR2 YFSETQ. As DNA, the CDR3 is TGCGCCAGCAGCCCGTATGGACAGGGAGACACCGGGGAGCTGTTTTTT. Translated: CASSPYGQGDTGELFF.

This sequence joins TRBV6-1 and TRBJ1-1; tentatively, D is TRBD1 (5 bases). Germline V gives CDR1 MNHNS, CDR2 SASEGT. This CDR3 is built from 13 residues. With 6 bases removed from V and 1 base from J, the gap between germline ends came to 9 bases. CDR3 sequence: CASRPGQNTEAFF. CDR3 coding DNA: TGTGCCAGCAGACCCGGACAGAACACTGAAGCTTTCTTT.

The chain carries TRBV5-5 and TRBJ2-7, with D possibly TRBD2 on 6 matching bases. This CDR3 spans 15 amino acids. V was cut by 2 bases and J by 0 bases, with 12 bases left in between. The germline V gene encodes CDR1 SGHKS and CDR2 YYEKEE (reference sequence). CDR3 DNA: TGTGCCAGCAGCTTAGGGGACGGGAGCTCCTACGAGCAGTACTTC. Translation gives CASSLGDGSSYEQYF.